Presented here are 13 T cell receptor beta chains from one specimen sequenced in a study of beta chain features in type 1 diabetes. Sequencing targeted expressed TCRB transcripts, as all isolated RNA had been reverse transcribed. The protocol was immunoSEQ multiplex PCR, while the TCRdb copy is restricted to in-frame clones and leaves out a portion. Among 200,000 to 250,000 clones listed, 27% were seen once. The specimen was central memory CD4+ T cells from blood. Receptors originate from a man between 25 and 39 years old in good health.

In its sample, this clone was seen many times. V usage is TRBV5-6 and J usage is TRBJ2-7; 9 bases are shared with TRBD2. The CDR3 contains 15 residues. Germline assignment: CDR1 SGHDT and CDR2 YYEEEE. Trimming took 3 bases from V and 6 from J; bases not matched to a gene: 10. The CDR3 loop is CASSSTGLAGVEQYF. The CDR3, as DNA: TGTGCCAGCAGCTCAACGGGACTAGCTGGGGTCGAGCAGTACTTC.

V gene TRBV7-9 combines with J gene TRBJ2-3; D not resolved. This CDR3 is 13 amino acids long. Germline V lookup: CDR1 SEHNR, CDR2 FQNEAQ (reference sequence). V gave up 6 bases and J gave up 2 bases, with 9 bases separating them. The CDR3 region has the DNA TGTGCCAGCAGTATAACAACCACAGATACGCAGTATTTT. It translates to CASSITTTDTQYF.

The chain recombines TRBV7-2 with TRBJ1-2; D not certain. V lost 3 bases and J lost 4, with 9 bases in between. The CDR3 sequence is 13 residues long. Germline assignment: CDR1 SGHTA and CDR2 FQGNSA. CDR3 region: CASSLSWTYGYTF. In nucleotides, the CDR3 is TGTGCCAGCAGCTTGTCCTGGACCTATGGCTACACCTTC.

J is TRBJ2-1 and V is TRBV28, with D uncertain. Germline V lookup: CDR1 MDHEN, CDR2 SYDVKM. The CDR3 contains 11 residues. The V gene lost 4 bases and the J gene lost 5 bases, with 3 bases spanning the gap. The CDR3 bases are TGTGCCAGCAGTTCCAACAATGAGCAGTTCTTC. Protein sequence: CASSSNNEQFF.

This clone occurred a few times. This sequence joins TRBV7-7 and TRBJ2-3, with TRBD2 as a possible D gene (5 bases). V lost 1 base, J lost 4 bases, and 9 bases lay in between. There are 14 residues in the CDR3. Germline values: CDR1 SSHAT, CDR2 FNYEAQ (reference sequence). CDR3 coding DNA: TGTGCCAGCAGCTTAGGAGGGCTATCAGATACGCAGTATTTT. It is translated as CASSLGGLSDTQYF.

The chain recombines TRBV19 with TRBJ1-5, with D hard to call. The CDR3 is 13 residues long. Germline assignment: CDR1 LNHDA and CDR2 SQIVND (reference sequence). V was trimmed by 3 bases and J by 6 bases, leaving 9 bases between them. DNA for the CDR3: TGTGCCAGTAGTATCCTCCTAGGTCAGCCCCAGCATTTT. Translation gives CASSILLGQPQHF.

This clone has just a few counts. V and J are TRBV23-1 and TRBJ2-2; TRBD1 or TRBD2 may be the D gene (5 bases each). TRBV23-1 counts as an open reading frame of uncertain function. CDR3 size: 23 residues. The V and J ends lost 0 bases and 0 bases respectively, with 29 bases between them. The CDR3 spells CASSQSWGGQPLSQSSNTGELFF. DNA for the CDR3: TGCGCCAGCAGTCAATCCTGGGGCGGGCAGCCCCTTTCCCAATCCTCGAACACCGGGGAGCTGTTTTTT.

This clone came up a few times. The rearrangement links TRBV7-2 to TRBJ2-3; a possible D gene is TRBD1 (5 bases). This CDR3 has 15 amino acids. Germline CDR1 SGHTA, CDR2 FQGNSA. V lost 3 bases to trimming and J lost 9 bases, with 19 bases between them. The CDR3 nucleotides read TGTGCCAGCAGCTTTGACAGAGTCCCAGCGCCCACGCAGTATTTT. As protein: CASSFDRVPAPTQYF.

The rearrangement links TRBV7-8 to TRBJ2-7; D uncertain. V lost 5 bases to trimming and J lost 4 bases, with 6 bases between them. This CDR3 is 11 amino acids long. CDR1 and CDR2 (germline): SGHVS, FQNEAQ. In nucleotides, the CDR3 is TGTGCCAGCAGCAGTATATACGAGCAGTACTTC. As protein: CASSSIYEQYF. Looking up the rest from reference TRBV7-8 and TRBJ2-7 gives the full variable domain: GAGVSQSPRYKVAKRGQDVALRCDPISGHVSLFWYQQALGQGPEFLTYFQNEAQLDKSGLPSDRFFAERPEGSVSTLKIQRTQQEDSAVYLCASSSIYEQYFGPGTRLTVT.

On this clone itself: Relative to the germline gene, one junction end is altered; a read error may explain this. V usage is TRBV7-9 and J usage is TRBJ2-1; D tentatively fits TRBD1 or TRBD2 (5 bases each). Per germline, CDR1 SEHNR and CDR2 FQNEAQ (reference sequence). The CDR3 is made up of 17 amino acids. CDR3 sequence (DNA): TGTGCCAGCAGCCTAGCCGCCGGGACGGTATCCTACAATGAGCAGTTCTTC. This encodes CASSLAAGTVSYNEQFF.

V usage is TRBV10-3 and J usage is TRBJ2-7; 14 nucleotides match TRBD2. The CDR3 is 17 residues long. Unmatched junction bases numbered 8, after V lost 6 bases and J lost 1 base. The V gene's germline CDR1 is ENHRY and CDR2 SYGVKD. In DNA form, the CDR3 reads TGTGCCATCAGCCTGGGACTAGCGGGAGATACTTCCTACGAGCAGTACTTC. Its translation: CAISLGLAGDTSYEQYF.

This clone appeared a few times. The CDR3 region is CAWNTGTVPPGETQYF. DNA of the CDR3: TGTGCCTGGAATACCGGGACAGTCCCACCTGGGGAGACCCAGTACTTC. V gene TRBV30 combines with J gene TRBJ2-5; TRBD1 matches at 7 bases. V lost 4 bases and J lost 5; bases outside the gene matches: 16. The CDR3 is 16 amino acids. From germline, CDR1 is GTSNPN and CDR2 SVGIG (reference sequence). Based on the CDR3 plus reference TRBV30 and TRBJ2-5, the full variable domain is SQTIHQWPATLVQPVGSPLSLECTVEGTSNPNLYWYRQAAGRGLQLLFYSVGIGQISSEVPQNLSASRPQDRQFILSSKKLLLSDSGFYLCAWNTGTVPPGETQYFGPGTRLLVL.

The CDR3 spells CASSELGPSYEQYF. The DNA for the CDR3 is TGCGCCAGCAGTGAACTGGGACCCTCCTACGAGCAGTACTTC. V is TRBV5-1 and J is TRBJ2-7; the D gene could be TRBD1 or TRBD2 (5 bases each). Trimming left V 5 bases short and J 0 bases short, with 12 bases between. Germline loops: CDR1 SGHRS, CDR2 YFSETQ. The CDR3 loop spans 14 amino acids. Full variable domain (remainder filled in from reference TRBV5-1 and TRBJ2-7): KAGVTQTPRYLIKTRGQQVTLSCSPISGHRSVSWYQQTPGQGLQFLFEYFSETQRNKGNFPGRFSGRQFSNSRSEMNVSTLELGDSALYLCASSELGPSYEQYFGPGTRLTVT.